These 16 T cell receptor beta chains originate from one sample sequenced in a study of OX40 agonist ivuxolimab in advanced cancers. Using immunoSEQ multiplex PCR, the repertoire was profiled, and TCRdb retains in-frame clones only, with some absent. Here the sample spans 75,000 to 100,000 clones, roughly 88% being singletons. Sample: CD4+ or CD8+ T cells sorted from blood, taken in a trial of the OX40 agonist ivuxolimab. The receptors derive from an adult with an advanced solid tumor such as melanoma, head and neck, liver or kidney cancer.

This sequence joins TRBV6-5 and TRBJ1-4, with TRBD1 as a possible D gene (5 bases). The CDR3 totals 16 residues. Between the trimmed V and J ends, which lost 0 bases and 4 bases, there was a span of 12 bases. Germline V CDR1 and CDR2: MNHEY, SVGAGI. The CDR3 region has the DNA TGTGCCAGCAGTTACTCTCCGGGACTCCATAATGAAAAACTGTTTTTT. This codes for CASSYSPGLHNEKLFF.

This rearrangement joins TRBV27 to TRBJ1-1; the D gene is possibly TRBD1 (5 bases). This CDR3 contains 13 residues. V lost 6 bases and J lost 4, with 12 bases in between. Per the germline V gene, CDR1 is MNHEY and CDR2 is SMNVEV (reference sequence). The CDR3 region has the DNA TGTGCCAGCAGCTGGGGGTCTTCCACTGAAGCTTTCTTT. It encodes CASSWGSSTEAFF.

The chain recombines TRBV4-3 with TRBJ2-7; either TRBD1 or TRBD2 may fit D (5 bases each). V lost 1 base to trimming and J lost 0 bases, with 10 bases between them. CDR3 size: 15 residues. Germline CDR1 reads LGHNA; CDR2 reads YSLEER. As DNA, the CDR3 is TGCGCCAGCAGCCAAGCGGGGCTCCCCTCCTACGAGCAGTACTTC. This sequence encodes CASSQAGLPSYEQYF.

CDR3 in DNA: TGTGCCACCAGCCAAGAGCACCGTCCCGGGACCGCCTACGAGCAGTACTTC. As protein: CATSQEHRPGTAYEQYF. V gene TRBV15 combines with J gene TRBJ2-7, with D tentatively TRBD1 or TRBD2 (5 bases each). Trimming removed 5 bases from V and 2 bases from J, with 22 bases in between. The CDR3 has 17 residues. In germline, CDR1 is LNHNV, CDR2 YYDKDF (reference sequence).

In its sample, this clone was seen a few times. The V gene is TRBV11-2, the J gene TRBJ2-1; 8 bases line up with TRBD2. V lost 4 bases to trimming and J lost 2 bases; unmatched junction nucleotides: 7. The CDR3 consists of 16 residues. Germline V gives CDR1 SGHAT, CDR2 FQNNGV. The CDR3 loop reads CASSSLAGGTYNEQFF. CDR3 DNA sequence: TGTGCCAGCAGCTCACTGGCGGGGGGTACCTACAATGAGCAGTTCTTC.

The CDR3 reads CASSGGTGGQAFF. In DNA form, the CDR3 reads TGCGCCAGCAGCGGCGGGACAGGGGGCCAAGCTTTCTTT. The J gene is TRBJ1-1, the V gene TRBV5-1; 12 nucleotides align to TRBD1. The CDR3 is 13 amino acids. Trimming cost V 4 bases and J 9 bases; bases outside gene matches: 4. Germline CDR1 and CDR2: SGHRS and YFSETQ.

The CDR3 DNA is TGTGCCATCAGACCAGACTTGGGCGAGCAGTACTTC. Encoded protein: CAIRPDLGEQYF. The chain is built from TRBV10-3 and TRBJ2-7; D is ambiguous. CDR1 and CDR2 (germline): ENHRY, SYGVKD. With 6 bases removed from V and 6 bases from J, the gap between germline ends came to 12 bases. This CDR3 has 12 residues.

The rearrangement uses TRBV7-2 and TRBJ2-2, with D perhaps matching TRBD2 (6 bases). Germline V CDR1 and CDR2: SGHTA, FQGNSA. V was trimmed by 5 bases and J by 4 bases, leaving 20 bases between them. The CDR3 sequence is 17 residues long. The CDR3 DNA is TGTGCCAGCAGCCCGGCCGCGGGGCAGGGTGGCACCGGGGAGCTGTTTTTT. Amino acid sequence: CASSPAAGQGGTGELFF. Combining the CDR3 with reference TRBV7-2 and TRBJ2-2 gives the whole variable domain GAGVSQSPSNKVTEKGKDVELRCDPISGHTALYWYRQSLGQGLEFLIYFQGNSAPDKSGLPSDRFSAERTGGSVSTLTIQRTQQEDSAVYLCASSPAAGQGGTGELFFGEGSRLTVL.

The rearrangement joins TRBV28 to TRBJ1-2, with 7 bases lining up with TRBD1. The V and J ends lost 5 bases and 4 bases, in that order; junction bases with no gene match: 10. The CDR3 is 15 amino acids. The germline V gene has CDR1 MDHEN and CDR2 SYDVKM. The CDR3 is CASSQVGQPGYGYTF. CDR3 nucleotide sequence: TGTGCCAGCAGTCAAGTGGGACAGCCCGGCTATGGCTACACCTTC.

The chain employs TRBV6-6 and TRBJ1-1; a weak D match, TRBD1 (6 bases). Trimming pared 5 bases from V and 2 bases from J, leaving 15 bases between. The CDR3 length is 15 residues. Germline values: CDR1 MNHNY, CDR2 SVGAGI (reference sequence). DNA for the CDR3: TGTGCCAGCAGTATCAGCCGGGACACAAACACTGAAGCTTTCTTT. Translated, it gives CASSISRDTNTEAFF.

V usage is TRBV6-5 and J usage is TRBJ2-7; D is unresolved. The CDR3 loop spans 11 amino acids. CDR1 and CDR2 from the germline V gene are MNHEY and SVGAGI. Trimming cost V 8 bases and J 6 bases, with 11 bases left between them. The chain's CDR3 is CASAGWTEQYF. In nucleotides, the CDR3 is TGTGCCAGCGCCGGGTGGACCGAGCAGTACTTC.

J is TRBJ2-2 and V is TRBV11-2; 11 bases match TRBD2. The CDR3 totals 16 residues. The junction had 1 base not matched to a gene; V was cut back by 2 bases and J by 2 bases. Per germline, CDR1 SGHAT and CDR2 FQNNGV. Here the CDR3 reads CASSLLAGGNTGELFF. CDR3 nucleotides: TGTGCCAGCAGCTTACTAGCGGGGGGCAACACCGGGGAGCTGTTTTTT.

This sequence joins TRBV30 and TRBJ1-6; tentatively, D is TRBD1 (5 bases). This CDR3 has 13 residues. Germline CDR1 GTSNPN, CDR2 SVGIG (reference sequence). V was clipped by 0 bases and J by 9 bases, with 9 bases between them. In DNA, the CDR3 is TGTGCCTGGAGTGTCAAGGGGAGTTCACCCCTCCACTTT. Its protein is CAWSVKGSSPLHF.

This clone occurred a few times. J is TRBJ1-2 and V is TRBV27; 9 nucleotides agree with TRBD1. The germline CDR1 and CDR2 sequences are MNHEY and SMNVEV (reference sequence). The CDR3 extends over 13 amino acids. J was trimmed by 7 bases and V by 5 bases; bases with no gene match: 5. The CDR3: CASSRTTGGGYTF. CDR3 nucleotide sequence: TGTGCCAGCAGTAGAACGACAGGGGGTGGCTACACCTTC.

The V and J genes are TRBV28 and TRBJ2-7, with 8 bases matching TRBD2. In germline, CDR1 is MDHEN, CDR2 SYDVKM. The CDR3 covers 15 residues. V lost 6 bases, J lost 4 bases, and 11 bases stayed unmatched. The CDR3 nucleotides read TGTGCCAGCAGGACGATGGCGGGAGGTTCGTACGAGCAGTACTTC. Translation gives CASRTMAGGSYEQYF. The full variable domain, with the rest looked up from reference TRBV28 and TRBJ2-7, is DVKVTQSSRYLVKRTGEKVFLECVQDMDHENMFWYRQDPGLGLRLIYFSYDVKMKEKGDIPEGYSVSREKKERFSLILESASTNQTSMYLCASRTMAGGSYEQYFGPGTRLTVT.

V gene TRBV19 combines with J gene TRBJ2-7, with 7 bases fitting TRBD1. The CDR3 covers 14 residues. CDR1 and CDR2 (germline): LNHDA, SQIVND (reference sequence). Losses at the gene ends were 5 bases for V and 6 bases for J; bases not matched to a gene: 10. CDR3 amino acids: CASSGWGQPSEQYF. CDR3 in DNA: TGTGCCAGTAGTGGGTGGGGACAGCCAAGCGAGCAGTACTTC.